This T cell receptor beta chain was recorded in a study of identical twins (dated by TCRdb to the mid-2010s). At the level of the whole study: The study deep-sequenced TCR alpha and beta repertoires from monozygotic twins, unrelated adults of various ages and cord blood to test whether fetal clonotypes persist. Replicate twin experiments were performed at different times using different library preparation protocols to rule out contamination. The investigation overall reported the following: Fewer insertions were carried by abundant cord blood beta clonotypes, a similar but weaker trend appeared in young adult naive repertoires, and no such trend appeared in memory repertoires. Excess twin sharing in beta out-of-frame sequences was weaker because fewer shared sequences lowered the signal-to-noise ratio. In monozygotic twins, recombination models systematically underestimated out-of-frame TCR alpha sharing, but the models matched the sharing seen between unrelated individuals. Zero-insertion analyses could be partly confounded by invariant T cells such as MAIT and iNKT, although diverse VJ usage argued against such confounding for most clonotypes. Because the same donors could not be followed over many years, the conclusions depended on cross-sectional statistical analysis. Out-of-frame TCR alpha sequences shared between twins showed an excess of low generation-probability sequences compared with coincidental sharing between unrelated individuals.

All donors were healthy Caucasians. Three pairs of female monozygotic twins, all aged roughly 18 to 29 years, were included in the twin cohort. Positive isolation kits from Invitrogen were used to isolate CD4+ and CD8+ T cell populations. As encoded in the germline V gene, CDR1 is KGHDR while CDR2 is SFDVKD. The CDR3 has 14 amino acids, counting the end cysteine and phenylalanine. Solely the CDR3 DNA is kept, with 42 bases framed from the first base. Cut back by 4 bases and 3 bases, the V and J ends lie 9 bases apart. Library construction relied on 5' RACE. Sequencing took place on an Illumina HiSeq 2000. A universal primer binding site was added through template switching, and the final cDNA carried a unique molecular identifier so that TCR cDNA molecules could be counted accurately. Specific primers in the conserved constant-segment region were used to synthesize first-strand cDNA for TCR alpha and beta chains. To control for contamination, every cDNA library was double barcoded, receiving both a SMART-Mk sample barcode and Illumina barcodes. TruSeq adapter sequences along with Illumina sample barcodes were introduced in two successive PCR steps. TCR alpha and beta cDNA libraries were sequenced on the Illumina HiSeq platform with custom primers. The authors' pipeline ran thus. MiGEC was used to process raw reads and extract unique molecular identifiers, and MiXCR was used to find CDR3 positions. For each individual, recombination models were inferred using an EM algorithm with the repgenHMM and IGoR tools. Shared clonotype analysis was performed with the tcR package in R, normalizing sharing by the product of cloneset sizes. To study raw recombination free of thymic and clonal selection effects, out-of-frame nonproductive sequences were analyzed. Using fastp trimming at Q25 and MiXCR clonotype assembly, TCRdb reanalyzed the public sequencing data and kept in-frame beta chains. Each entry merges the rows of one CDR3 protein and shows their most common DNA and genes. The V and J calls were determined by TCRdb, not by the authors. This sample comprises about 240,000 distinct CDR3 sequences, 7% to 8.5% of them detected only once. 5.4% of the sample is taken by the ten largest.

This clonotype appeared many times. This clone's antigen is unknown. No base qualities exist here, and no much larger clone lies one base off it. These data were likewise used in another study, on yellow fever vaccine responses in identical twins. Reported in the second study: According to the authors, the vaccine-induced T cell response in identical twins seemed to be partly convergent and partly specific to each individual. The study precisely tracked vaccine-responding T cell clones in identical twins.

This clonotype was sampled from a young woman in good health. The chain is assembled from TRBV24-1 and TRBJ2-1; the D gene lacks a confident call. Sample: CD8+ T cells sorted from blood. The nucleotide sequence reads as follows: TGTGCCACCAGTGACCTCGACAACTACAATGAGCAGTTCTTC. Translated, this is CATSDLDNYNEQFF.